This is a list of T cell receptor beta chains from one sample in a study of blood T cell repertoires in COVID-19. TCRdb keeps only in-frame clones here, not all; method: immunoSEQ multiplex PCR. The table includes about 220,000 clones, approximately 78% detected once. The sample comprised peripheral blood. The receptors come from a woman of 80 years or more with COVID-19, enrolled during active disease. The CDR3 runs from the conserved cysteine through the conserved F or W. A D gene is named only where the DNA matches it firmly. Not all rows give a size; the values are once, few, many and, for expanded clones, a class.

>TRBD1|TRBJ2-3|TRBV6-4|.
TGTGCCAGCAGGCTCGAGGACAGGGGCACAGATACGCAGTATTTT
CASRLEDRGTDTQYF
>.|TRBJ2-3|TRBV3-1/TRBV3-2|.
TGTGCCAGCAGCGAACGAGCAGATACGCAGTATTTT
CASSERADTQYF
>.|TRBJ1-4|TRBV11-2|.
TGTGCCAGCAGCTTAGTGCCTGGCATATCGGGTGAAAAACTGTTTTTT
CASSLVPGISGEKLFF
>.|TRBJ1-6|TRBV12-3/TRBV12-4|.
TGTGCCAGCACCCCTAGTTATAATTCACCCCTCCACTTT
CASTPSYNSPLHF
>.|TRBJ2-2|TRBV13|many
TGTGCCAGCAGCTTAGTCCGGTTGAAAGACACCGGGGAGCTGTTTTTT
CASSLVRLKDTGELFF
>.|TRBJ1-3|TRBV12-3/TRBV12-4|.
TGTGCCAGCAGTGTCACATCCGGAAACACCATATATTTT
CASSVTSGNTIYF
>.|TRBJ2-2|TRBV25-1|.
TGTGCCAGCAGTGAATCCAGGGTTGCCACCGGGGAGCTGTTTTTT
CASSESRVATGELFF
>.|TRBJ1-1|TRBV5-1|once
TGCGCCAGTAGGGTCGGGGGGTTGACTGAAGCTTTCTTT
CASRVGGLTEAFF
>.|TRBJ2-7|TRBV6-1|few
TGTGCCAGCAGTGATCGCAGGCCTCCCTACGAGCAGTACTTC
CASSDRRPPYEQYF
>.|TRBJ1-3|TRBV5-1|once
TGCGCCAGCAGCCCCGGGGGGGGGTCTGGAAACACCATATATTTT
CASSPGGGSGNTIYF
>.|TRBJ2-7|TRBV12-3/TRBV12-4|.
TGTGCCAGCAGCCTAAAATACGAGCAGTACTTC
CASSLKYEQYF
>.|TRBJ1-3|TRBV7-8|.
TGTGCCAGCAGCTTACAGGGACAATCTGGAAACACCATATATTTT
CASSLQGQSGNTIYF
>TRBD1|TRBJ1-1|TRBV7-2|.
TGTGCCAGCAGCTTAGCGGGAGGGACAGGTAAAGCTTTCTTT
CASSLAGGTGKAFF
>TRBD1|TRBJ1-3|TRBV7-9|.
TGTGCCAGCAGCTATCAGGGGGCAGGAAACACCATATATTTT
CASSYQGAGNTIYF
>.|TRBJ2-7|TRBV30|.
TGTGCCTGGAGTGCGGGGACCGGGAGTATCTACGAGCAGTACTTC
CAWSAGTGSIYEQYF
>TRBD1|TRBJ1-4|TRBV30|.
TGTGCCTGGGGACAGGGGCGTAATGAAAAACTGTTTTTT
CAWGQGRNEKLFF
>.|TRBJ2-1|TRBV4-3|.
TGCGCCAGCAGCCGAGACAATGAGCAGTTCTTC
CASSRDNEQFF
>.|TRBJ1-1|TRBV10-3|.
TGTGCCATCAGTGAGTCATACAAGAACACTGAAGCTTTCTTT
CAISESYKNTEAFF
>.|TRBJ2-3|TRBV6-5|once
TGTGCCAGCAACCCAGGCCTCACAGATACGCAGTATTTT
CASNPGLTDTQYF
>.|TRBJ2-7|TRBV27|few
TGTGCCAGCAGTTTTGGCGGACTAAGTTCCTACGAGCAGTACTTC
CASSFGGLSSYEQYF
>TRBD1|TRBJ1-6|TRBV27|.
TGTGCCAGCAGTTCCCCCTGGACAGGGGGAGTAAGGACCCTCCACTTT
CASSSPWTGGVRTLHF